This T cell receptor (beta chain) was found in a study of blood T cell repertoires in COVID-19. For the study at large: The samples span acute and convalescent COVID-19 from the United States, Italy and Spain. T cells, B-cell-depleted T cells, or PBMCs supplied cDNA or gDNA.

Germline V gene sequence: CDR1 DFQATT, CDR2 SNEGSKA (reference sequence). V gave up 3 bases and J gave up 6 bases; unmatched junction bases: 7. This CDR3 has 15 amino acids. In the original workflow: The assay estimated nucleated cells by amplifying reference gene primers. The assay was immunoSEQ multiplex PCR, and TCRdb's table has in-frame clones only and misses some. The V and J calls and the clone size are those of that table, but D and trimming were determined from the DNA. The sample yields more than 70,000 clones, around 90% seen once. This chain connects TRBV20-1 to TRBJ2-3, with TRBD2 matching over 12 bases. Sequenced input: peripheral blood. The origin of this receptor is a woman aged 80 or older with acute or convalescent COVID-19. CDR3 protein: CSASVLAGGRDTQYF. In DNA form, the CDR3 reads TGCAGTGCTAGTGTCCTAGCGGGGGGGCGGGATACGCAGTATTTT.